This T cell receptor (beta chain) was identified in a study of T-cell reconstitution after alpha-beta-depleted transplantation in children. The authors prepared the TCRbeta library with unique molecular identifiers. TCRdb analysed the PCR reads with MiXCR anew, one entry per CDR3 protein. The sample lists almost 5,000 distinct CDR3 sequences; 7.3% were seen once. This clonotype was seen at least ten times. The receptor was derived from a boy under three years old who had a stem cell transplant for SCID, so the T cells may come from the graft donor. The source material was PBMCs, mostly from graft donor cells, sampled 60 days after TCRalphabeta/CD19-depleted stem cell transplant.

CDR3 bases: TGTGCTAGTGGTTTAGGGTACGAGCAGTACTTC. This codes for CASGLGYEQYF. V usage is TRBV12-5 and J usage is TRBJ2-7; D unresolved. V dropped 3 bases and J dropped 4 bases, with 4 bases sitting between them. The CDR3 contains 11 residues. Germline values: CDR1 LGHNT, CDR2 FRNRAP.